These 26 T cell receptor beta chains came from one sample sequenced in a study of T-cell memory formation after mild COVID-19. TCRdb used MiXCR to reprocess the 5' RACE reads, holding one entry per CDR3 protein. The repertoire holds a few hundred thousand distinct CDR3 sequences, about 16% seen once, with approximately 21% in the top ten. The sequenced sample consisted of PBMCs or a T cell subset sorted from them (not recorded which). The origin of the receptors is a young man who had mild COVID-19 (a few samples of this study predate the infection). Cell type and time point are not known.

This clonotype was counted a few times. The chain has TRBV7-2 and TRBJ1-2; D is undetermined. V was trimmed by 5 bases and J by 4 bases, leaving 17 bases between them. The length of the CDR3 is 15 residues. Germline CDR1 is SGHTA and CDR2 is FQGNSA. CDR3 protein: CASSLRPGSSYGYTF. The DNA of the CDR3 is TGTGCCAGCAGCCTTCGTCCTGGGTCGTCCTATGGCTACACCTTC.

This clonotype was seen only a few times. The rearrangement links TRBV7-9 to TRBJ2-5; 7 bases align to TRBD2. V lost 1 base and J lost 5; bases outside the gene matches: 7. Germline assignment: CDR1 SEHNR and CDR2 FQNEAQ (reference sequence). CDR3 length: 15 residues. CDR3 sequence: CASSLGSGGIETQYF. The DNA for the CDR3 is TGTGCCAGCAGCTTAGGATCGGGGGGAATTGAGACCCAGTACTTC.

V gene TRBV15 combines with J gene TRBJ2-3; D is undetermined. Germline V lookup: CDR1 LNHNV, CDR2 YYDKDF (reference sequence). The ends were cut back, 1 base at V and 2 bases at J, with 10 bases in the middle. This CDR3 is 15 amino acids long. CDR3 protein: CATSRVRLTTDTQYF. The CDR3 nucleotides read TGTGCCACCAGCAGAGTTCGTTTAACCACAGATACGCAGTATTTT.

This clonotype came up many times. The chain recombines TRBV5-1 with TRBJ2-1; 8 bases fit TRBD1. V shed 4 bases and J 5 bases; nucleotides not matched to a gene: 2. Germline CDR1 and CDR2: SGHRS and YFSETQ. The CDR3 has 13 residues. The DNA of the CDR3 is TGCGCCAGCAGCCGGGGACAGGACAATGAGCAGTTCTTC. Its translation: CASSRGQDNEQFF.

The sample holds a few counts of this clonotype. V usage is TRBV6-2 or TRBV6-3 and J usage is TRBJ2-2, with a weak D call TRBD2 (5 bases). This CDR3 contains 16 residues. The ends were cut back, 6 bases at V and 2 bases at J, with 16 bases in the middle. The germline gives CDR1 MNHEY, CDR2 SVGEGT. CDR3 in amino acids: CASSRTRVRNTGELFF. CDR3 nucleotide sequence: TGTGCCAGCAGCCGGACGCGGGTGAGAAACACCGGGGAGCTGTTTTTT.

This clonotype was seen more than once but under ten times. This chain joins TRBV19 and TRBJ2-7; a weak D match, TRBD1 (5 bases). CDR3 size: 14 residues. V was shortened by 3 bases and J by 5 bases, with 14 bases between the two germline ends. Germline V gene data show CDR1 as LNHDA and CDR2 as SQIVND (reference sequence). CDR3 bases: TGTGCCAGTAGTATGGCGAAGGGGTACGACGAGCAGTACTTC. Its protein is CASSMAKGYDEQYF.

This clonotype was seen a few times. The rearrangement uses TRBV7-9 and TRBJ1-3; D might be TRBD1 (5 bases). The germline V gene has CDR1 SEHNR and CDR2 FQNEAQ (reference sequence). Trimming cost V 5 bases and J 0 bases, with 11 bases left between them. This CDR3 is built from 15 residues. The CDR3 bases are TGTGCCAGCAGCCTCGGGGCCATCTCTGGAAACACCATATATTTT. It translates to CASSLGAISGNTIYF. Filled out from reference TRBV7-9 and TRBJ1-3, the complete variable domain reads DTGVSQNPRHKITKRGQNVTFRCDPISEHNRLYWYRQTLGQGPEFLTYFQNEAQLEKSRLLSDRFSAERPKGSFSTLEIQRTEQGDSAMYLCASSLGAISGNTIYFGEGSWLTVV.

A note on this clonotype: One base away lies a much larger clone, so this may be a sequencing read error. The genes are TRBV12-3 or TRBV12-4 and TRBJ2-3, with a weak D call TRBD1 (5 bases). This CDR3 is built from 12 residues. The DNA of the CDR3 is TGTGCCTGCAGCTTACAGGCTGCTACGCAGTATTTT. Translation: CACSLQAATQYF.

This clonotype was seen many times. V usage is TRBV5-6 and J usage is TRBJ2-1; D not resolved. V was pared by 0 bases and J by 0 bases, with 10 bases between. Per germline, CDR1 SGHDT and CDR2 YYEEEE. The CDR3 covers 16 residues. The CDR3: CASSLEGISSYNEQFF. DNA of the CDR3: TGTGCCAGCAGCTTGGAGGGTATCAGCTCCTACAATGAGCAGTTCTTC.

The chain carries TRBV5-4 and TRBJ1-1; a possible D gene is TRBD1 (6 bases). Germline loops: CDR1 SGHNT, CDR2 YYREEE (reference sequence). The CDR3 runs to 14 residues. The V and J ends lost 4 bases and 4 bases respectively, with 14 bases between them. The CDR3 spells CASSTTGLGTEAFF. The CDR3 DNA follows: TGTGCCAGCAGCACTACAGGGTTGGGCACTGAAGCTTTCTTT.

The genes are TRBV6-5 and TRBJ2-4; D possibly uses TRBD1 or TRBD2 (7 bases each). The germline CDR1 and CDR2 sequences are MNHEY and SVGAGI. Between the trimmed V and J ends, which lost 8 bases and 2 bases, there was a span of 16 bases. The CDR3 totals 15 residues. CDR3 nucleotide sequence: TGTGCCAGCGCCAGGGGGGGCTGGTCCAAAAACATTCAGTACTTC. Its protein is CASARGGWSKNIQYF.

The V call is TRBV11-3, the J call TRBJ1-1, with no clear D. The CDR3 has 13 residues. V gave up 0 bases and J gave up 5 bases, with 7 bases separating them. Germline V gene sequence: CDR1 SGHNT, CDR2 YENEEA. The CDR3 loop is CASSLDEETEAFF. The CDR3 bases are TGTGCCAGCAGCTTAGATGAGGAAACTGAAGCTTTCTTT.

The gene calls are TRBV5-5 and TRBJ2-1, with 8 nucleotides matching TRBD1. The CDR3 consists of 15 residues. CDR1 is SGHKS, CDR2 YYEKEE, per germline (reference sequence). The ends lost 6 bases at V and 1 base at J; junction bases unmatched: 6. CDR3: CASTRQGNSYNEQFF. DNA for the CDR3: TGTGCCAGCACCAGACAGGGGAATTCCTACAATGAGCAGTTCTTC.

CDR3 coding DNA: TGTGCCAGCAGTATCAGGGGTCTCGATTCACCCCTCCACTTT. Its translation is CASSIRGLDSPLHF. The chain carries TRBV6-6 and TRBJ1-6; tentative D call: TRBD1 (6 bases). The V end was cut by 5 bases, the J end by 8 bases, with 13 bases between. The CDR3 extends over 14 amino acids. Per the germline V gene, CDR1 is MNHNY and CDR2 is SVGAGI (reference sequence).

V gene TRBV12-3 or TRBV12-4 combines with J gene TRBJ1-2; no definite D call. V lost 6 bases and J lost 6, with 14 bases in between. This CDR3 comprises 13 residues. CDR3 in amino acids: CASRRPGGDGYTF. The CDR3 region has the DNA TGTGCCAGCAGACGGCCCGGCGGGGATGGCTACACCTTC.

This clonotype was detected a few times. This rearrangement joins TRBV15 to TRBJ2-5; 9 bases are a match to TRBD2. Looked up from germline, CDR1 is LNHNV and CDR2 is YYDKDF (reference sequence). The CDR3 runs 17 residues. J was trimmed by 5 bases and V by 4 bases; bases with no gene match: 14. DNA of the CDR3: TGTGCCACCAGCAATAGCGGGGGACGCGGGATTCCGGAGACCCAGTACTTC. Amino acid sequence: CATSNSGGRGIPETQYF.

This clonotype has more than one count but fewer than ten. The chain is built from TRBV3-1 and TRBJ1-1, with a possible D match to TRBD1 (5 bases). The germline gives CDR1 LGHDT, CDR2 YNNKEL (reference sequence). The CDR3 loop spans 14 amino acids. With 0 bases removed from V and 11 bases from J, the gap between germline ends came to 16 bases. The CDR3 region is CASSQDRGWGEAFF. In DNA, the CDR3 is TGTGCCAGCAGCCAAGATCGGGGGTGGGGTGAGGCTTTCTTT.

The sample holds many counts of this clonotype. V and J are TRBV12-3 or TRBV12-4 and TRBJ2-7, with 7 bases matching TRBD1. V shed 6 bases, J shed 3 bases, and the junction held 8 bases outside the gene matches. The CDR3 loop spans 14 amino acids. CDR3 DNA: TGTGCCAGCAGAGCCACGGGACAGAACTACGAGCAGTACTTC. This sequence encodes CASRATGQNYEQYF.

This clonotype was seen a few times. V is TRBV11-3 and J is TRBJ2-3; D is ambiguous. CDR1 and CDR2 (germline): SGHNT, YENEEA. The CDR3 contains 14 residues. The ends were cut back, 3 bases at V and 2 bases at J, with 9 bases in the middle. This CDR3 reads CASSFDGFTDTQYF. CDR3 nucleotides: TGTGCCAGCAGCTTTGACGGGTTCACAGATACGCAGTATTTT.

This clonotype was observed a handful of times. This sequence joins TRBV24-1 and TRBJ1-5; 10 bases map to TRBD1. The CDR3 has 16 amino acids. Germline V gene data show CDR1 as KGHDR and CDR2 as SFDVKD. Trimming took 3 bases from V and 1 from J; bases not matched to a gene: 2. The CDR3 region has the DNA TGTGCCACCAGTGATACGGGACAGGGGAGCAATCAGCCCCAGCATTTT. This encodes CATSDTGQGSNQPQHF.

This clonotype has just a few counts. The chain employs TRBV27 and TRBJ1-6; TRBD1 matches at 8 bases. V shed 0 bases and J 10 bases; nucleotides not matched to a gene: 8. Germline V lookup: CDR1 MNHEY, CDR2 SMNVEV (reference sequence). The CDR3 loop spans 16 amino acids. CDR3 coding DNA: TGTGCCAGCAGTTTATCGGGCAGGGGGCCGTTGTCACCCCTCCACTTT. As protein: CASSLSGRGPLSPLHF.

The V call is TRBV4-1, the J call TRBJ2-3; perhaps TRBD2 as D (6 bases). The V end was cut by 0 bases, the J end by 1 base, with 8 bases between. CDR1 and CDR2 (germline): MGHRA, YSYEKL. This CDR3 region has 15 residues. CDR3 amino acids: CASSQDPGGTDTQYF. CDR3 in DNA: TGCGCCAGCAGCCAAGATCCGGGGGGCACAGATACGCAGTATTTT.

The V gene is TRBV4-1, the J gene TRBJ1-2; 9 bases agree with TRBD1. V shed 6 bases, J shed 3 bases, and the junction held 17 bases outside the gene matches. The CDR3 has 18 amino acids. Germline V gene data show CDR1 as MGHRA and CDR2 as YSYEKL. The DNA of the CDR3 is TGCGCCAGCAGGACTCCCGGGACAGGGCCGCCCGAGGACTATGGCTACACCTTC. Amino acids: CASRTPGTGPPEDYGYTF.

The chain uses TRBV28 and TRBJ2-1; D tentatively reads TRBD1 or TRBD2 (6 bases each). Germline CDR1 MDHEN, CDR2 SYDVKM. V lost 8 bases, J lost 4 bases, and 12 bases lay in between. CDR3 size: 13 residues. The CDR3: CASSGGGYNEQFF. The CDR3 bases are TGTGCCAGCTCTGGAGGGGGTTACAATGAGCAGTTCTTC.

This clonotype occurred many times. In nucleotides, the CDR3 is TGTGCCAGCAGTTTTGGGGGTTATGGCTACACCTTC. Its translation: CASSFGGYGYTF. The V call is TRBV28, the J call TRBJ1-2; D might be TRBD1 (5 bases). CDR1 is MDHEN and CDR2 is SYDVKM in the germline V gene. Deletions cut 3 bases from V and 5 bases from J, with 7 bases between. This CDR3 comprises 12 residues.

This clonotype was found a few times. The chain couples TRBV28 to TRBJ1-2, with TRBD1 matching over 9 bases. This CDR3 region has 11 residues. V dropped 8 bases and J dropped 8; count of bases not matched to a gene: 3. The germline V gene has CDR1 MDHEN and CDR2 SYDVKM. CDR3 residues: CASGDRVGYTF. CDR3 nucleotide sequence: TGTGCCAGCGGGGACAGGGTCGGCTACACCTTC.